This is a list of T cell receptor beta chains from one sample in a study of beta chain features in type 1 diabetes. Profiled with immunoSEQ multiplex PCR; TCRdb holds only in-frame clones, not every one. Of some 290,000 clones in the sample, 13% to 15% were seen once. Sequenced input: naive CD4+ T cells from blood. These receptors all come from a man aged 25 to 45 with type 1 diabetes. The CDR3 runs from the conserved cysteine through the conserved F or W. Each record gives: J gene, D gene, clone size, V gene, CDR3 protein, CDR3 DNA. A D gene is named only where the DNA matches it firmly. Clone sizes are given selectively: once, few, many, or a class where the clone is expanded.

>TRBJ2-3|-|few|TRBV20-1
CSALRADTQYF
TGCAGTGCTCTGCGGGCAGATACGCAGTATTTT
>TRBJ1-1|-|-|TRBV30
CAWSGGWGDTEAFF
TGTGCCTGGAGTGGGGGGTGGGGGGACACTGAAGCTTTCTTT
>TRBJ2-7|TRBD1|few|TRBV19
CASSTGTGYSYEQYF
TGTGCCAGTAGTACCGGGACAGGGTACTCCTACGAGCAGTACTTC
>TRBJ2-7|TRBD1|few|TRBV6-5
CASSVTGGSYEQYF
TGTGCCAGCAGTGTAACAGGGGGCAGCTACGAGCAGTACTTC
>TRBJ2-7|-|-|TRBV6-5
CASSFGGLSYEQYF
TGTGCCAGCAGTTTTGGGGGCCTCTCCTACGAGCAGTACTTC
>TRBJ2-5|TRBD1|few|TRBV7-3
CASSQTGVEETQYF
TGTGCCAGCAGCCAGACAGGGGTTGAAGAGACCCAGTACTTC
>TRBJ1-2|-|few|TRBV29-1
CSASGGADGYTF
TGCAGCGCCTCGGGGGGGGCCGATGGCTACACCTTC
>TRBJ2-5|-|few|TRBV15
CATSRDLRDQETQYF
TGTGCCACCAGCAGAGATCTACGTGACCAAGAGACCCAGTACTTC
>TRBJ2-2|TRBD1|few|TRBV6-1
CASSPGQGAGELFF
TGTGCCAGCAGTCCGGGACAGGGTGCCGGGGAGCTGTTTTTT
>TRBJ2-2|-|few|TRBV4-1
CASSQEPYPGELFF
TGCGCCAGCAGCCAAGAGCCCTATCCCGGGGAGCTGTTTTTT
>TRBJ2-3|TRBD2|few|TRBV7-2
CASSPPWASGSTDTQYF
TGTGCCAGCAGCCCTCCGTGGGCTAGCGGGAGCACAGATACGCAGTATTTT
>TRBJ2-1|TRBD2|-|TRBV27
CASRDLSGVYNEQFF
TGTGCCAGCAGGGACCTGAGCGGGGTCTACAATGAGCAGTTCTTC
>TRBJ2-7|TRBD2|-|TRBV5-1
CASTDPQAGGYEQYF
TGCGCCAGCACCGACCCCCAAGCGGGAGGTTACGAGCAGTACTTC
>TRBJ2-7|TRBD1|-|TRBV9
CASSVGQVTYEQYF
TGTGCCAGCAGCGTGGGACAGGTTACCTACGAGCAGTACTTC
>TRBJ1-1|-|few|TRBV7-9
CASSPAGNTEAFF
TGTGCCAGCAGCCCAGCAGGGAACACTGAAGCTTTCTTT
>TRBJ2-7|-|few|TRBV5-6
CASSLDFGAPAGEQYF
TGTGCCAGCAGCTTGGATTTTGGAGCACCGGCGGGCGAGCAGTACTTC
>TRBJ2-5|-|few|TRBV7-2
CASSPGLSGETQYF
TGTGCCAGCAGCCCGGGACTCAGCGGAGAGACCCAGTACTTC
>TRBJ1-2|-|-|TRBV30
CAWSVNRDYGYTF
TGTGCCTGGAGTGTAAACAGGGACTATGGCTACACCTTC
>TRBJ1-1|TRBD1|few|TRBV29-1
CSVLLDRRNTEAFF
TGCAGCGTTTTGTTGGACAGGCGCAACACTGAAGCTTTCTTT
>TRBJ2-1|-|-|TRBV9
CASSEGPYNEQFF
TGTGCCAGCAGCGAGGGGCCCTACAATGAGCAGTTCTTC
>TRBJ2-3|TRBD1|-|TRBV28
CASSSPGQGTDTQYF
TGTGCCAGCAGCTCTCCGGGACAGGGGACAGATACGCAGTATTTT
>TRBJ2-5|TRBD2|-|TRBV29-1
CSVRTSGRETQYF
TGCAGCGTTAGGACTAGCGGGAGGGAGACCCAGTACTTC
>TRBJ1-2|-|-|TRBV7-3
CASSPGGRNGYTF
TGTGCCAGCAGCCCCGGGGGTCGTAATGGCTACACCTTC
>TRBJ2-2|-|few|TRBV4-2
CASSLASNTGELFF
TGTGCCAGCAGCTTGGCATCGAACACCGGGGAGCTGTTTTTT
>TRBJ2-7|TRBD2|few|TRBV5-4
CASSKHPTGTSGRDEQYF
TGTGCCAGCTCGAAGCACCCGACCGGGACTAGCGGGAGAGACGAGCAGTACTTC
>TRBJ2-1|TRBD2|few|TRBV10-3
CAVQAGVYNEQFF
TGTGCCGTCCAAGCGGGAGTCTACAATGAGCAGTTCTTC
>TRBJ2-7|TRBD1|few|TRBV7-9
CASSPLPGQGSYEQYF
TGTGCCAGCAGCCCCCTTCCGGGACAGGGGTCCTACGAGCAGTACTTC
>TRBJ2-7|-|-|TRBV5-1
CASSYRLGLTDSYEQYF
TGCGCCAGCAGCTACCGACTAGGCTTAACGGATTCCTACGAGCAGTACTTC
>TRBJ2-2|TRBD2|few|TRBV6-6
CASSNRGTSGTGELFF
TGTGCCAGCAGTAACAGGGGGACTAGCGGTACTGGGGAGCTGTTTTTT
>TRBJ2-1|-|-|TRBV2
CASSAAQGTAQQFF
TGTGCCAGCAGTGCTGCCCAGGGCACCGCCCAGCAGTTCTTC
>TRBJ2-2|TRBD2|-|TRBV5-1
CASSLGASGNTGELFF
TGCGCCAGCAGCTTGGGGGCTAGCGGGAACACCGGGGAGCTGTTTTTT
>TRBJ2-7|-|few|TRBV7-3
CASSPPGGEQYF
TGTGCCAGCAGCCCCCCCGGCGGCGAGCAGTACTTC
>TRBJ2-2|TRBD1|-|TRBV2
CASTGTANTGELFF
TGTGCCAGCACTGGGACAGCGAACACCGGGGAGCTGTTTTTT
>TRBJ2-1|TRBD2|few|TRBV28
CASSGLAGSVYNEQFF
TGTGCCAGCAGTGGGTTAGCGGGAAGTGTCTACAATGAGCAGTTCTTC